The following is a T cell receptor beta chain sequence with its context. It has no known antigen specificity. At one of its ends the junction is not consistent with the germline gene, which may arise from a read error. The data are from a study of cytomegalovirus exposure and HLA in healthy donors (dated by TCRdb to the late 2010s). The study in broad terms: According to an earlier analysis of a few hundred of the donors, 150 million to 200 million T cells yielded 95 million to 140 million unique TCR beta sequences and less than 300 Gb of sequence data. An earlier analysis of about 600 of the donors used high-throughput TCR beta sequencing to judge whether each TCR beta V gene segment behaved as functional or pseudogenic. All discovery cohort repertoires had been generated on a single sequencing platform. Typing coverage varied by locus: 629-630 donors for A, B, C, DRB1 and DQB1; approximately 560 for DQA1; some 610 for DPA1; under 490 for DPB1. Among several hundred genotyped donors of the cohort, an average of approximately 240,000 unique TCR beta nucleotide sequences was sequenced per donor, of which approximately 19% were non-productive. Genome-wide SNP genotypes for about 55% of the roughly 670 donors were used in a later genetic analysis, which treated that subset as a discovery cohort. Donor age, sex, ethnicity and CMV serostatus were collected together with the repertoire data. The genetic ancestry cluster associated with self-reported Caucasian donors included around 76% of the 350 to 500 genotyped donors. A separate validation cohort of 90 to 150 different subjects was used in addition to the approximately 700-subject first cohort. The T cell repertoires of 670 or so subjects were profiled by immunosequencing and related to cytomegalovirus serostatus. Around 320 gigabases of sequencing data and tens of millions of unique TCR sequences were included in an early release covering roughly 600 HLA-typed donors. In a later analysis, previously published TCR beta repertoires from about 670 donors were re-analyzed and high-resolution HLA genotyping was added so that TCR occurrence patterns could be studied. Roughly 5 DR-DQ haplotypes were treated as single units for association and clustering because of strong linkage in the cohort. HLA typing covered class I and class II loci at four-digit resolution. The study aimed to test whether signatures of past pathogen exposure could be identified by cataloging public T cell receptors. In the later analysis, no new phenotypic data were used to find candidate immune exposures; instead, reliance was placed on TCR beta sequences and their occurrence across donors. To predict cytomegalovirus infection status, the study combined high-throughput TCR immunosequencing, statistical association of individual TCRs with disease status, and machine learning.

From the cysteine up to the phenylalanine, the CDR3 has a length of 15 residues. The only DNA kept is the CDR3, 45 bases in frame from the first base. The germline V gene (reference sequence) gives CDR1 as SSHAT and CDR2 as FNYEAQ. The cohort was made up of approximately 700 healthy bone marrow donors. At the time of sampling, all cohort members were nominally healthy, though unrecorded immune exposures were likely present. The donor tested CMV seropositive, placing the donor among the 290 or so seropositive members of the cohort. A peripheral blood sample was collected from each donor, and TCR beta sequencing was performed on peripheral blood mononuclear cells. Genomic DNA extraction from the blood cell samples was performed with the Qiagen DNeasy Blood Extraction Kit. Receptor amplification or capture employed the immunoSEQ multiplex PCR assay. The multiplex PCR relied on a mix of 60 forward primers for TCR Vbeta segments and 13 reverse primers for TCR Jbeta segments. The CDR3 region of rearranged TCR beta genes was amplified from genomic DNA with a multiplex PCR assay. Amplified TCR beta libraries were sequenced as 87-base-pair reads on the Illumina HiSeq System. The authors' analysis ran thus. A later analysis tallied about 77 million unique TCR beta chains across the approximately 670 repertoires, and approximately 12 million of those chains were shared by two or more donors. A nearest-neighbor algorithm error-corrected the raw reads and collapsed the reads into unique sequences, merging closely related sequences to remove PCR and sequencing errors. To assign V, D and J gene segments, CDR3 sequences were aligned to IMGT reference sequences. For a sequence to be retained, a match of at least six nucleotides to both a V gene segment and a J gene segment was required. Rearrangements were called productive when the CDR3 lacked stop codons and stayed in frame with V and J; all others were non-productive. Following IMGT convention, CDR3 was defined as the stretch from the second conserved V-encoded cysteine to the conserved J-encoded phenylalanine. Sequences without an unambiguous match to a single V gene segment were excluded from the earlier analysis of almost 600 of the donors. An earlier analysis of 550 to 650 of the donors classified V segments as functional when productive rearrangements were above 56.7% and as segregating when the standard deviation between donors was above 5%. To diagnose cytomegalovirus status from the catalog of TCR beta chain sequences, a statistical classification framework was built. In a later analysis, TCR nucleotide sequences were compared against IMGT/GENE-DB human TR gene sequences so that V and J genes could be assigned. The TCRdist pipeline was used in a later analysis to assign CDR3 sequences and most-parsimonious VDJ recombination scenarios. In a later analysis, each TCR beta chain was defined by its CDR3 amino acid sequence together with its V-gene family, and reads without a unique V-gene family were excluded. As a way to deal with suspected cross-contamination and a sequencing artifact, a later analysis dropped more than 500 nucleotide sequences that were highly shared and had low generation probability. A later analysis calculated a clonal expansion index for each public chain from normalized within-repertoire ranks of inferred template counts. A later analysis computed generation probabilities with a VDJ recombination model fitted to out-of-frame rearrangements, and checked the results against IGoR. In a later analysis, TCR-TCR, TCR-HLA and TCR-CMV co-occurrence was scored with hypergeometric tests, and a repertoire-size bias correction was applied to TCR pairs. False discovery rates were estimated in a later analysis by permuting HLA or CMV assignments 20 times. In a later analysis, co-occurring TCRs were grouped with DBSCAN, and TCRdist sequence similarity was added when clustering was performed within HLA-allele-positive subsets. Repertoires with fewer than 30,000 or more than 120,000 public chains, plus five repertoires with anomalous nucleotide sharing, were excluded from co-occurrence clustering. What TCRdb holds here is the immuneACCESS table cut down to in-frame rearrangements. Part of the clones is not present; checked against another copy, under half of the missing clones reflect an unresolved V gene, and the others are unexplained. That table gives V, J and clone size, and the DNA gave D and trimming. The table of this sample itemizes under 65,000 clones. The ten largest account for over 9% of the sample.

General study outcomes and caveats: A cluster of highly shared sequence variants was judged likely to represent a technical artifact of the sequencing pipeline. Three of the identified cytomegalovirus-associated TCR beta chains were confirmed in vitro to be specific for cytomegalovirus antigens. Because the 87-base-pair reads could not distinguish some IMGT-functional V segments, including TRBV6-2 and TRBV6-3, those segments were excluded. Because counts were too low, about 18 rarely observed V segments, including chromosome 9 orphons, were excluded from the earlier analysis of some 540 of the donors. Cytomegalovirus status was reported to be diagnosed by the classifier with high specificity and sensitivity in both the original and validation cohorts. The presence/absence analyses assumed that sequencing depth was roughly uniform across donors, and that assumption may not be true. Several of the top co-occurrence clusters appeared to be linked to parvovirus B19, influenza, CMV and Epstein-Barr virus, according to a later analysis. Strong co-occurrence of HLA alleles, especially DR and DQ, made assigning TCR associations to individual alleles difficult. Linkage disequilibrium might explain the correlated functional status among segregating V segments, but an unknown experimental factor could not be ruled out. In a later analysis, most CMV-associated TCR beta chains were found to appear HLA-restricted, with HLA associations seemingly driven largely by CMV exposure. While some public TCRs were present in many individuals, most TCR sequences turned up only very rarely across donors. In a later analysis, more than 15,000 TCR beta sequences were associated with specific HLA alleles at a false discovery rate of 0.05. Only TCR beta chains were sequenced in this cohort, and the absence of alpha or paired-chain data limited detectable features. According to the authors, the approach could potentially be generalized to other disease states and immunological phenotypes. HLA typing was unavailable for some donors at each locus, so association tests used only the typed subset. In a later genetic analysis, a missense DCLRE1C variant was associated with V-gene and J-gene trimming of TCR beta chains, and the association was replicated in an independent cohort. The study gave a list of under 200 TCR beta chains associated with cytomegalovirus. In an earlier analysis of approximately 590 of the donors, most TCR beta V segments were observed in productive rearrangements about 87% or about 30% of the time, broadly matching IMGT annotations. A later analysis found that TCR association rates varied across HLA loci, with DRB1 alleles showing the most associated TCRs and HLA-C alleles the fewest. A further reported finding was that TCR beta sequences accurately predicted the HLA-A and HLA-B alleles for most subjects in the first cohort. A later genetic analysis reported fewer N-insertions in productive TCRs among donors in an Asian-associated ancestry cluster than the approximately 700-donor mean. For the cohort, immune exposure information was limited to CMV serostatus. Compared with equally common non-associated chains, HLA-associated TCR beta chains in a later analysis were more clonally expanded and had lower generation probabilities.

The chain uses TRBV7-7 and TRBJ2-1, and 8 junction bases match TRBD1. The specimen sequenced was PBMCs. The sequence was obtained from a woman aged 25-40 years in good health and CMV-seropositive. At the DNA level, the sequence is TGTGCTAGCAGCTACTCCGAGACAGGGGTAGATGAGCAGTTCTTC. Its amino acids are CASSYSETGVDEQFF. Beyond the CDR3, the reference TRBV7-7 and TRBJ2-1 genes provide the residues; the full variable domain reads: GAGVSQSPRYKVTKRGQDVTLRCDPISSHATLYWYQQALGQGPEFLTYFNYEAQPDKSGLPSDRFSAERPEGSISTLTIQRTEQRDSAMYRCASSYSETGVDEQFFGPGTRLTVL.